The 4 T cell receptor beta chains below come from one sample, sequenced in a study of T cell responses to AZD1222 COVID-19 vaccine. TCRdb's table, derived via immunoSEQ multiplex PCR, lists solely in-frame clones and lacks some. The repertoire consists of approximately 150,000 clones, with almost 95% occurring once and the leading ten covering less than 2.5%. This material consisted of peripheral blood, taken on day 0 of AZD1222 vaccination. The origin of the receptors is an adult in good health.

This clone showed up just a few times. V is TRBV18 and J is TRBJ1-2; TRBD1 matches at 7 bases. CDR1 is KGHSH, CDR2 LQKENI, per germline. The trim removed 2 bases at V and 7 bases at J, leaving 16 bases unmatched. This CDR3 spans 17 amino acids. CDR3 sequence reads: CASSPIGPQTGVSGYTF. In DNA form, the CDR3 reads TGTGCCAGCTCACCAATCGGGCCCCAAACAGGGGTCTCTGGCTACACCTTC.

The chain couples TRBV24-1 to TRBJ2-7; D is perhaps TRBD1 (5 bases). Germline CDR1 and CDR2: KGHDR and SFDVKD. The CDR3 has 13 amino acids. V dropped 4 bases and J dropped 4 bases, with 10 bases sitting between them. CDR3 sequence (DNA): TGTGCCACCAGTGACCCCAGGGATTACGAGCAGTACTTC. The encoded protein is CATSDPRDYEQYF.

The V gene is TRBV5-1, the J gene TRBJ1-4; D unresolved. CDR3 size: 14 residues. Trimming stripped 4 bases from V and 3 bases from J, with 10 bases between. Germline CDR1 SGHRS, CDR2 YFSETQ. This CDR3 reads CASSGREPNEKLFF. In nucleotides, the CDR3 is TGCGCCAGCAGCGGGCGGGAGCCTAATGAAAAACTGTTTTTT.

This chain's CDR3 is CASSTQGGAPLHF. CDR3 coding DNA: TGTGCCAGCAGTACTCAGGGGGGTGCACCCCTCCACTTT. V is TRBV3-1 (or the pseudogene TRBV3-2) and J is TRBJ1-6; 7 nucleotides agree with TRBD1. Germline-derived CDR1 and CDR2 are LGHDT and YNNKEL (reference sequence). This CDR3 comprises 13 residues. V lost 6 bases to trimming and J lost 11 bases; unmatched junction nucleotides: 7.